The sequence of this T cell receptor (beta chain) was determined in a study of blood T cell repertoires in COVID-19 (dated by TCRdb to between 2020 and 2021). Looking at the study overall: Samples from collaborators originated in the United States, Italy and Spain and spanned both the acute and convalescent phases of COVID-19. Deeply sampled blood TCRbeta repertoires from subjects exposed to, actively infected with, or recovered from COVID-19 were included in the dataset. Samples were obtained from the ongoing ImmuneRACE study (first 160 participants) and from 1,254 subjects provided by 6 global collaborators. The prospective study material was composed of cDNA or gDNA derived from T cells, B-cell-depleted T cells, or PBMCs. HLA class I and class II types, where available, came from metadata supplied by the sample provider rather than from assay-based typing. Sample metadata almost always included a de-identified subject ID, COVID-19 status, age in years and sex. The repertoires were released in a freely available public database meant as a resource for research on the immune response to SARS-CoV-2.

Participants in the prospective study were aged roughly 18 to 100 years, lived in about two dozen United States geographic areas, and enrolled through a virtual design. To assign participants to cohorts, the prospective study relied on clinical history that participants themselves reported in a screening survey and a study questionnaire. A participant counted as exposed if, within 2 weeks of entering the study, that participant had been in contact with someone who had a PCR-confirmed or clinician-diagnosed COVID-19 case. Mobile phlebotomists in the prospective study collected whole blood, serum and a nasopharyngeal or oropharyngeal swab from every participant. Additional blood draws and questionnaires over a roughly two-month period could optionally be provided by prospective study participants. Before DNA extraction, prospective study blood samples were shipped either frozen or at room temperature.

TCRbeta CDR3 regions were amplified from genomic DNA using the immunoSEQ Assay, a bias-controlled multiplex PCR. The authors' analysis ran thus. Within the assay, amplification of reference gene primers was used to estimate how many nucleated cells each sample contained. To quantify the absolute abundance of each unique TCRbeta CDR3 rearrangement, sequence reads were collapsed and filtered. For each sample, productive Simpson clonality was calculated as the square root of Simpson's diversity index across productive rearrangements. TCRdb retrieved this table from immuneACCESS and kept in-frame rearrangements only. Not all clones are present; in checked studies, unresolved V genes account for under half, and no reason is known for the remainder. V and J calls and clone size follow that table, whereas D and trimming were derived from the DNA. This sample lists some 180,000 clones; 80% were detected once. The top ten clones comprise approximately 15% of the sample.

The CDR3 runs 14 amino acids, cysteine and phenylalanine included. Only CDR3 DNA is held: 42 bases, read in frame from base 1. The V end loses 2 bases and the J end loses 1 base, and a stretch of 9 bases separates them. The germline V gene specifies SGHRS as CDR1 and YFSETQ as CDR2. In the case of this clone: Its antigen is currently not known. One base away there is no much larger clone; base qualities are not given.

Here is what the overall study found, with its caveats: Clinical and demographic metadata were provided uncurated, with the amount varying by source and participant.

The sequenced sample was PBMCs or T cells enriched from blood (not recorded which). This clonotype was obtained from a man in his sixties who had been exposed to COVID-19. The V and J genes are TRBV5-1 and TRBJ2-5; the D gene identity is not certain. The CDR3: CASSLEDFQETQYF. The DNA reads TGCGCCAGCAGCTTAGAGGATTTCCAAGAGACCCAGTACTTC.